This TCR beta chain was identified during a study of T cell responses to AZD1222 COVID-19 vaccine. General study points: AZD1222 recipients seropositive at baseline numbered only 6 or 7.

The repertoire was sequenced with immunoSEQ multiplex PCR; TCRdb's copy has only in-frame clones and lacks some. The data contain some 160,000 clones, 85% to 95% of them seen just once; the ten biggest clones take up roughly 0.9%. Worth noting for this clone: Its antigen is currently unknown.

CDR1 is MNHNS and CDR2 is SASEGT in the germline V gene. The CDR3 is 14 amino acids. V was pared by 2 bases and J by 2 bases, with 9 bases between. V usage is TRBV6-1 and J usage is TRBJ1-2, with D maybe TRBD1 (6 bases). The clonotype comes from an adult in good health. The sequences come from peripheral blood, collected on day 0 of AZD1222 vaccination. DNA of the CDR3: TGTGCCAGCAGTGAAAATCAGGGGAACTATGGCTACACCTTC. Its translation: CASSENQGNYGYTF.